This entry concerns a single T cell receptor beta chain. Authors' processing steps: Amplification of reference gene primers was used by the study to estimate nucleated cell counts. Method: immunoSEQ multiplex PCR; TCRdb's copy keeps in-frame clones and lacks some. From that table come the V and J calls and clone size; the DNA was used to work out D and trimming. The sample yields tens of thousands of clones, 84% seen once. The record originates from a study of blood T cell repertoires in COVID-19. Study background: There were acute and convalescent COVID-19 samples, and they came from the United States, Italy and Spain. T cells, B-cell-depleted T cells, or PBMCs supplied cDNA or gDNA.

The CDR3 totals 17 residues. The V gene's germline CDR1 is LNHDA and CDR2 SQIVND (reference sequence). V was pared by 3 bases and J by 8 bases, with 14 bases of the junction left unmatched. The chain carries TRBV19 and TRBJ2-4; TRBD1 matches 9 bases. The sequencing input was peripheral blood. The sequence came from a man aged 50 or older with acute or convalescent COVID-19. The DNA of the CDR3 is TGTGCCAGTAGTATGAAGGACAGGGGATGGTCGGGGCACATTCAGTACTTC. Translating gives CASSMKDRGWSGHIQYF.